This T cell receptor beta chain stems from a study of high-grade serous ovarian cancer treatment subgroups (dated by TCRdb to the early 2020s). Context from the whole study: A mean of around 14,000 reads and thousands of unique TCR beta rearrangements per sample was generated by sequencing. The study profiled TCR beta repertoires in high-grade serous ovarian cancer patients grouped by complete gross resection or neoadjuvant chemotherapy response under a laparoscopic triage algorithm. Of the approximately 30 patients in the cohort, 10 had no residual disease after primary surgery (R0), 10 were excellent NACT responders, and 10 were poor NACT responders. One primary tumor sample and two metastatic tumor samples were collected from each patient, for a total of around 90 samples.

The tumor samples were collected prior to definitive surgery or chemotherapy. Genomic DNA was extracted by the MD Anderson Biospecimen Extraction Resource, and TCR sequencing was done by the MD Anderson Cancer Genomics Laboratory. Results and caveats for the whole study, not just this receptor: Bulk tumor TCR sequencing lacked spatial information, limiting insight into HGSC tumor complexity and diversity. Repertoire similarity between tumors of the same patient ranged about 0.11 to 0.8, whereas almost no similarity was seen between different patients. TCR clonal relatedness was found to be positively correlated with neoantigen level and, by trend, with copy number variation and mutation load derived from whole-genome sequencing. TCR repertoire analyses were focused on CDR3, and CDR1 and CDR2 were not analyzed.

Notes on this clone: Its cognate antigen has yet to be identified. No clone much larger than this one lies a single base away; base qualities are absent.

V lost 4 bases and J lost 0 bases, and the count of bases not matched to a germline gene is 4. Including the terminal cysteine and phenylalanine, the CDR3 comprises 16 residues. CDR3 DNA only is kept here, 48 bases in frame from base 1. CDR1 is given as LGHNA and CDR2 as YSLEER, both from the germline V gene. The 85 to 100 tumor samples underwent high-throughput TCR profiling with ImmunoSEQ. For the original study's pipeline: Repertoire diversity metrics included richness (unique productive sequences), clonality, evenness and relatedness; Bhattacharyya coefficient assessed similarity between samples. A sensitivity analysis that removed TCRs with fewer than two reads produced consistent conclusions. TCRdb's version of the immuneACCESS table is confined to in-frame rearrangements and falls short of the full clone set. An unresolved V gene accounts for under half of the shortfall where checked; the remainder is of unknown origin. V, J and clone size were drawn from that table, and D and trimming were deduced from the DNA. The sample has some 10,000 clones on record, 68% of them singletons. 4.1% of the sample is in the top ten clones.

Recombination joined TRBV4-3 with TRBJ2-2, with 8 bases aligning to TRBD2. Sequencing used tumor tissue. The sequence came from a human donor with high-grade serous ovarian cancer. For the CDR3, the sequence is CASSRAGGTNTGELFF. The base sequence is TGCGCCAGCAGCCGGGCGGGAGGAACGAACACCGGGGAGCTGTTTTTT.